Listed below are T cell receptor beta chains from one sample, sequenced in a study of shared clonotypes between healthy human individuals. Sequenced by immunoSEQ multiplex PCR; TCRdb stores in-frame clones only, minus some. The sample records some 2.1 million clones, about 94% being singletons. Sequenced input: naive CD8+ T cells from PBMCs. The receptors shown here come from a young man in good health. Some clones in this sample may be carry-over from other donors' samples. Each CDR3 is given with its conserved first and last residue. D genes are given only for firm matches. Size is omitted from some rows. Given values are once, few, many or a class for expanded clones.

d_call,clone_size,j_call,v_call,cdr3_aa,cdr3_nt
.,.,TRBJ1-1,TRBV27,CASFLGATEAFF,TGTGCCAGCTTCCTAGGGGCCACTGAAGCTTTCTTT
.,.,TRBJ1-4,TRBV2,CASSPWADYRDEKLFF,TGTGCCAGCAGCCCCTGGGCGGACTATAGGGATGAAAAACTGTTTTTT
TRBD1,.,TRBJ1-1,TRBV15,CATSIDRGGTEAFF,TGTGCCACCAGCATTGACAGGGGTGGCACTGAAGCTTTCTTT
.,.,TRBJ2-3,TRBV27,CASSPGSYSQYF,TGTGCCAGCAGTCCCGGCTCCTACTCGCAGTATTTT
TRBD1,.,TRBJ1-2,TRBV27,CASSPGPGQGPPSQGYTF,TGTGCCAGCAGTCCCGGTCCGGGACAGGGGCCTCCCTCCCAAGGCTACACCTTC
.,.,TRBJ2-5,TRBV6-5,CASSYSASEGETQYF,TGTGCCAGCAGTTACTCGGCTAGCGAGGGAGAGACCCAGTACTTC
TRBD1,once,TRBJ2-7,TRBV27,CASSQRQGWYYEQYF,TGTGCCAGCAGTCAACGACAGGGGTGGTACTACGAGCAGTACTTC
.,once,TRBJ1-6,TRBV9,CASSALGNSPLHF,TGTGCCAGCAGCGCCCTCGGGAATTCACCCCTCCACTTT
TRBD2,.,TRBJ2-7,TRBV4-3,CASSPEQASGSYEQYF,TGCGCCAGCAGCCCTGAGCAGGCTAGCGGGAGCTACGAGCAGTACTTC
.,.,TRBJ2-1,TRBV7-9,CASSPRDSAYNEQFF,TGTGCCAGCAGCCCCCGGGACTCCGCCTACAATGAGCAGTTCTTC
TRBD2,.,TRBJ2-1,TRBV19,CASSIVGLAGGLSYNEQFF,TGTGCCAGTAGTATAGTTGGACTAGCGGGAGGCTTGAGCTACAATGAGCAGTTCTTC
.,.,TRBJ2-2,TRBV30,CAWSVLGRSNTGELFF,TGTGCCTGGAGTGTACTGGGGAGATCGAACACCGGGGAGCTGTTTTTT
.,.,TRBJ2-5,TRBV5-8,CASSWGEGLILQETQYF,TGTGCCAGCAGCTGGGGTGAGGGGTTGATCTTACAAGAGACCCAGTACTTC
.,.,TRBJ2-1,TRBV7-9,CASSLGWGSSYNEQFF,TGTGCCAGCAGCTTAGGATGGGGGAGCTCCTACAATGAGCAGTTCTTC
.,.,TRBJ1-4,TRBV4-3,CASSQDGRGSEKLFF,TGCGCCAGCAGCCAAGATGGGCGAGGGAGTGAAAAACTGTTTTTT
TRBD2,.,TRBJ2-1,TRBV5-6,CASSPWTSGSGNEQFF,TGTGCCAGCAGCCCTTGGACTAGCGGGAGTGGGAATGAGCAGTTCTTC
.,.,TRBJ2-7,TRBV7-2,CASSLIPQVISGEQYF,TGTGCCAGCAGCCTAATACCACAGGTGATTTCAGGCGAGCAGTACTTC
.,.,TRBJ1-1,TRBV28,CASKEGSMNTEAFF,TGTGCCAGCAAGGAGGGATCCATGAACACTGAAGCTTTCTTT
TRBD2,.,TRBJ2-7,TRBV5-4,CAITGLAGGSFYEQYF,TGTGCCATCACGGGACTAGCGGGAGGGAGCTTCTACGAGCAGTACTTC
.,.,TRBJ1-2,TRBV19,CASSIRGVSNYGYTF,TGTGCCAGTAGTATCCGCGGAGTATCTAACTATGGCTACACCTTC
.,.,TRBJ1-2,TRBV7-8,CASSLASLSGYTF,TGTGCCAGCAGCTTAGCGAGTTTGAGTGGCTACACCTTC
.,.,TRBJ2-7,TRBV7-9,CASSRKTLESSYEQYF,TGTGCCAGCAGCCGCAAGACACTCGAGAGCTCCTACGAGCAGTACTTC
TRBD1,.,TRBJ1-2,TRBV13,CASSFTDPRGSGGYTF,TGTGCCAGCAGCTTTACCGATCCCAGGGGGAGTGGTGGCTACACCTTC
.,once,TRBJ1-1,TRBV2,CASNVGGGAFF,TGTGCCAGCAACGTGGGGGGGGGAGCTTTCTTT
.,.,TRBJ1-2,TRBV27,CASSPDRADDYGYTF,TGTGCCAGCAGCCCGGACCGGGCAGATGACTATGGCTACACCTTC
.,.,TRBJ2-1,TRBV9,CASSAQGTNEQFF,TGTGCCAGCAGCGCCCAGGGGACCAATGAGCAGTTCTTC
.,.,TRBJ2-1,TRBV25-1,CASSEWGAGYNEQFF,TGTGCCAGCAGTGAATGGGGGGCCGGTTACAATGAGCAGTTCTTC
.,.,TRBJ2-7,TRBV25-1,CASSEVSGGSYEQYF,TGTGCCAGCAGTGAGGTGTCAGGGGGGTCCTACGAGCAGTACTTC
TRBD1,.,TRBJ2-7,TRBV4-2,CASSQGGRGTYEQYF,TGTGCCAGCAGCCAAGGCGGCAGGGGGACCTACGAGCAGTACTTC
.,few,TRBJ1-1,TRBV9,CASSAGLASLTF,TGTGCCAGCAGCGCGGGACTGGCCTCCCTGACATTT
.,.,TRBJ1-5,TRBV30,CAWSVGGYQPQHF,TGTGCCTGGAGTGTAGGGGGGTATCAGCCCCAGCATTTT
TRBD1,.,TRBJ1-2,TRBV2,CATNDRGLGYGYTF,TGTGCCACCAATGACAGGGGGCTTGGCTATGGCTACACCTTC
TRBD1,.,TRBJ2-7,TRBV6-6,CASSLGQTSYEQYF,TGTGCCAGCAGTCTGGGACAGACCAGCTACGAGCAGTACTTC
.,.,TRBJ2-1,TRBV2,CASNPFATLGNEQFF,TGTGCCAGCAACCCCTTTGCGACCCTCGGCAATGAGCAGTTCTTC
.,.,TRBJ2-3,TRBV5-6,CASSLLGTLLTDTQYF,TGTGCCAGCAGCTTACTCGGGACGTTACTTACAGATACGCAGTATTTT
TRBD1,.,TRBJ2-4,TRBV27,CASSPTGSGIQYF,TGTGCCAGCAGTCCGACAGGGTCAGGCATTCAGTACTTC
.,.,TRBJ2-1,TRBV5-4,CASSSPFEGQFNEQFF,TGTGCCAGCAGCAGCCCCTTTGAGGGCCAGTTCAATGAGCAGTTCTTC
.,.,TRBJ2-7,TRBV4-1,CASSQSVTGVSYEQYF,TGCGCCAGCAGCCAATCAGTAACCGGGGTCTCCTACGAGCAGTACTTC
.,.,TRBJ2-7,TRBV19,CASSIGGGEQYF,TGTGCCAGTAGTATAGGGGGCGGTGAGCAGTACTTC
TRBD1,.,TRBJ1-4,TRBV7-6,CASSLGQGRSEKLFF,TGTGCCAGCAGCTTGGGACAGGGGAGGAGTGAAAAACTGTTTTTT
.,.,TRBJ2-1,TRBV29-1,CSVEARSLWPEQFF,TGCAGCGTTGAAGCCAGGTCCCTTTGGCCTGAGCAGTTCTTC
.,.,TRBJ1-5,TRBV19,CASSIRVLGQPQHF,TGTGCCAGTAGTATACGAGTACTAGGTCAGCCCCAGCATTTT
TRBD2,once,TRBJ2-1,TRBV11-2,CASSPLKVAGNNEQFF,TGTGCCAGCAGCCCCCTTAAAGTAGCGGGGAACAATGAGCAGTTCTTC